This T cell receptor (beta chain) stems from a study of blood T cell repertoires in COVID-19. Across the study: Specimens from acute and convalescent COVID-19 originated in the United States, Italy and Spain.

Generated by immunoSEQ multiplex PCR, the TCRdb table keeps only in-frame clones and is missing some. This repertoire shows 88,000 or so clones, over 75% found once; its top ten account for more than 3%. Trimming took 6 bases from V and 5 from J; bases not matched to a gene: 9. This CDR3 comprises 14 residues. The germline gives CDR1 KGHSH, CDR2 LQKENI. Sequencing was done on a sample of peripheral blood. The clonotype was recovered from a man in his sixties with acute or convalescent COVID-19. This chain uses TRBV18 with TRBJ2-7; TRBD1 agrees at 8 bases. The CDR3 reads CASSHDRGLDEQYF. CDR3 sequence (DNA): TGTGCCAGCTCCCACGACAGGGGTTTAGACGAGCAGTACTTC.